The rows below give T cell receptor beta chains drawn from one sample of a study of cytomegalovirus exposure and HLA in healthy donors. The protocol was immunoSEQ multiplex PCR, while the TCRdb copy is restricted to in-frame clones and leaves out a portion. Of 120,000 or so clones in the sample, approximately 90% are singletons; the top ten hold approximately 2%. The sample comprised PBMCs. Every receptor here comes from a woman under 30 in good health and CMV-seronegative. CDR3s include the opening cysteine and the closing phenylalanine or tryptophan. Fields, in order: J gene, V gene, D gene, clone size, CDR3 protein, CDR3 DNA. A D gene is named only where the DNA matches it firmly. The size of a clone is reported for some rows only, either as once, few or many, or as a class for expanded clones.

j_gene: TRBJ2-7; v_gene: TRBV19; d_gene: .; abundance: few; CDR3aa: CASSIPHGEQYF; CDR3nt: TGTGCCAGTAGTATACCCCACGGCGAGCAGTACTTC
j_gene: TRBJ1-5; v_gene: TRBV5-5; d_gene: TRBD1; abundance: .; CDR3aa: CASSSQQGPRSNQPQHF; CDR3nt: TGTGCCAGCAGCTCACAACAGGGGCCCCGAAGCAATCAGCCCCAGCATTTT
j_gene: TRBJ2-7; v_gene: TRBV19; d_gene: .; abundance: .; CDR3aa: CAQYTAGSTYEQYF; CDR3nt: TGTGCTCAGTACACCGCAGGGTCCACCTACGAGCAGTACTTC
j_gene: TRBJ2-2; v_gene: TRBV5-1; d_gene: TRBD2; abundance: once; CDR3aa: CASSLIAGSDTGELFF; CDR3nt: TGCGCCAGCAGCTTGATAGCGGGGAGCGACACCGGGGAGCTGTTTTTT
j_gene: TRBJ1-4; v_gene: TRBV5-6; d_gene: .; abundance: .; CDR3aa: CASSSEAGWEKLFF; CDR3nt: TGTGCCAGCAGCTCAGAGGCAGGGTGGGAAAAACTGTTTTTT
j_gene: TRBJ2-7; v_gene: TRBV29-1; d_gene: TRBD1; abundance: .; CDR3aa: CSGGTGGGYEQYF; CDR3nt: TGCAGCGGCGGGACAGGGGGCGGGTACGAGCAGTACTTC
j_gene: TRBJ1-2; v_gene: TRBV28; d_gene: TRBD1; abundance: .; CDR3aa: CASSPNPIRQGLDYGYTF; CDR3nt: TGTGCCAGCAGTCCGAACCCTATAAGACAGGGATTAGACTATGGCTACACCTTC
j_gene: TRBJ2-1; v_gene: TRBV19; d_gene: .; abundance: .; CDR3aa: CASSRTVNNEQFF; CDR3nt: TGTGCCAGTAGTCGAACTGTAAACAATGAGCAGTTCTTC
j_gene: TRBJ2-1; v_gene: TRBV7-3; d_gene: TRBD1; abundance: .; CDR3aa: CASSHRASKTGGNYNEQFF; CDR3nt: TGTGCCAGCAGTCATAGAGCCTCGAAGACAGGGGGGAACTACAATGAGCAGTTCTTC
j_gene: TRBJ2-1; v_gene: TRBV15; d_gene: TRBD2; abundance: .; CDR3aa: CATSRPLLAGGNEQFF; CDR3nt: TGTGCCACCAGCAGACCCTTACTAGCGGGGGGAAATGAGCAGTTCTTC
j_gene: TRBJ1-6; v_gene: TRBV28; d_gene: .; abundance: few; CDR3aa: CASSLWSDYNSPLHF; CDR3nt: TGTGCCAGCAGTTTATGGTCAGACTATAATTCACCCCTCCACTTT
j_gene: TRBJ2-1; v_gene: TRBV7-8; d_gene: TRBD1; abundance: .; CDR3aa: CASSPDRGREQFF; CDR3nt: TGTGCCAGCAGCCCTGACAGGGGCCGGGAGCAGTTCTTC
j_gene: TRBJ2-1; v_gene: TRBV6-6; d_gene: .; abundance: .; CDR3aa: CASSYSQLELNEQFF; CDR3nt: TGTGCCAGCAGTTACTCGCAACTAGAGTTGAATGAGCAGTTCTTC
j_gene: TRBJ2-3; v_gene: TRBV7-2; d_gene: TRBD2; abundance: once; CDR3aa: CASSSRLAEVTDTQYF; CDR3nt: TGTGCCAGCAGCTCCAGACTAGCGGAGGTCACAGATACGCAGTATTTT
j_gene: TRBJ2-1; v_gene: TRBV5-6; d_gene: .; abundance: .; CDR3aa: CASSLALASRTFF; CDR3nt: TGTGCCAGCAGCTTGGCCTTGGCTAGCCGGACCTTCTTC
j_gene: TRBJ1-2; v_gene: TRBV25-1; d_gene: .; abundance: .; CDR3aa: CASSEAGSYGYTF; CDR3nt: TGTGCCAGCAGTGAAGCGGGGTCCTATGGCTACACCTTC
j_gene: TRBJ2-7; v_gene: TRBV4-1; d_gene: TRBD1; abundance: once; CDR3aa: CASSQTQGAPYEQYF; CDR3nt: TGCGCCAGCAGCCAGACACAGGGGGCCCCCTACGAGCAGTACTTC
j_gene: TRBJ1-5; v_gene: TRBV6-5; d_gene: .; abundance: .; CDR3aa: CASTRDSAGNQPQHF; CDR3nt: TGTGCCAGCACCCGAGACAGTGCGGGCAATCAGCCCCAGCATTTT
j_gene: TRBJ2-7; v_gene: TRBV2; d_gene: TRBD1; abundance: once; CDR3aa: CATRDRDYEQYF; CDR3nt: TGTGCCACCCGGGACAGGGACTACGAGCAGTACTTC
j_gene: TRBJ1-1; v_gene: TRBV30; d_gene: .; abundance: .; CDR3aa: CAWMVDSEAFF; CDR3nt: TGTGCCTGGATGGTGGACAGTGAAGCTTTCTTT
j_gene: TRBJ2-7; v_gene: TRBV6-5; d_gene: TRBD1; abundance: .; CDR3aa: CASNQVRGNYEQYF; CDR3nt: TGTGCCAGCAACCAGGTCAGGGGGAACTACGAGCAGTACTTC
j_gene: TRBJ1-1; v_gene: TRBV2; d_gene: TRBD1; abundance: .; CDR3aa: CASTGGMTEAFF; CDR3nt: TGTGCCAGCACAGGGGGGATGACTGAAGCTTTCTTT
j_gene: TRBJ1-2; v_gene: TRBV7-2; d_gene: TRBD1; abundance: few; CDR3aa: CASSSTGARYGYTF; CDR3nt: TGTGCCAGCAGCTCGACAGGGGCCAGGTATGGCTACACCTTC
j_gene: TRBJ1-5; v_gene: TRBV19; d_gene: .; abundance: .; CDR3aa: CASSINGNQPQHF; CDR3nt: TGTGCCAGTAGTATCAACGGGAATCAGCCCCAGCATTTT
j_gene: TRBJ2-5; v_gene: TRBV5-6; d_gene: TRBD2; abundance: .; CDR3aa: CASSLGGLAVWETQYF; CDR3nt: TGTGCCAGCAGCTTGGGGGGACTAGCAGTCTGGGAGACCCAGTACTTC
j_gene: TRBJ1-4; v_gene: TRBV5-6; d_gene: TRBD1; abundance: .; CDR3aa: CASSSESKKRETGHEKLFF; CDR3nt: TGTGCCAGCAGCTCAGAATCGAAAAAACGCGAGACAGGGCATGAAAAACTGTTTTTT
j_gene: TRBJ1-2; v_gene: TRBV30; d_gene: .; abundance: .; CDR3aa: CATLQPGGYTF; CDR3nt: TGTGCCACCCTCCAACCAGGCGGCTACACCTTC
j_gene: TRBJ1-1; v_gene: TRBV6-6; d_gene: .; abundance: .; CDR3aa: CASRANTEAFF; CDR3nt: TGTGCCAGCAGGGCTAACACTGAAGCTTTCTTT
j_gene: TRBJ1-1; v_gene: TRBV7-2; d_gene: TRBD1; abundance: .; CDR3aa: CASSFAGTANTEAFF; CDR3nt: TGTGCCAGCAGCTTCGCCGGGACAGCAAACACTGAAGCTTTCTTT
j_gene: TRBJ2-3; v_gene: TRBV5-4; d_gene: TRBD2; abundance: .; CDR3aa: CASSLGGGADTQYF; CDR3nt: TGTGCCAGCAGCTTGGGTGGGGGGGCAGATACGCAGTATTTT
j_gene: TRBJ2-1; v_gene: TRBV7-3; d_gene: TRBD2; abundance: .; CDR3aa: CASSLYGRAGNEQFF; CDR3nt: TGTGCCAGCAGCTTATACGGGAGGGCCGGCAATGAGCAGTTCTTC
j_gene: TRBJ1-2; v_gene: TRBV28; d_gene: TRBD1; abundance: .; CDR3aa: CASSTPSTGGRGYTF; CDR3nt: TGTGCCAGCAGTACACCCTCGACAGGGGGCCGGGGCTACACCTTC
j_gene: TRBJ2-5; v_gene: TRBV28; d_gene: TRBD2; abundance: .; CDR3aa: CASREGLAKTQYF; CDR3nt: TGTGCCAGCAGGGAAGGACTAGCTAAGACCCAGTACTTC
j_gene: TRBJ2-5; v_gene: TRBV5-1; d_gene: TRBD2; abundance: .; CDR3aa: CASSLGLAGNEVTQYF; CDR3nt: TGCGCCAGCAGCTTGGGACTAGCGGGTAATGAGGTGACCCAGTACTTC
j_gene: TRBJ2-7; v_gene: TRBV15; d_gene: TRBD1; abundance: once; CDR3aa: CATSRAGTGVYEQYF; CDR3nt: TGTGCCACCAGCCGAGCCGGGACAGGGGTCTACGAGCAGTACTTC
j_gene: TRBJ1-1; v_gene: TRBV19; d_gene: TRBD1; abundance: .; CDR3aa: CASSGARGRGMNTEAFF; CDR3nt: TGTGCCAGTAGTGGGGCAAGGGGGCGCGGAATGAACACTGAAGCTTTCTTT
j_gene: TRBJ1-1; v_gene: TRBV19; d_gene: .; abundance: .; CDR3aa: CASSMARRRANTEAFF; CDR3nt: TGTGCCAGTAGTATGGCTCGACGGAGGGCGAACACTGAAGCTTTCTTT
j_gene: TRBJ2-4; v_gene: TRBV27; d_gene: .; abundance: .; CDR3aa: CASTLAVTKNIQYF; CDR3nt: TGTGCCAGCACCTTGGCAGTAACCAAAAACATTCAGTACTTC
j_gene: TRBJ2-2; v_gene: TRBV9; d_gene: .; abundance: .; CDR3aa: CASSAPLARPNTGELFF; CDR3nt: TGTGCCAGCAGCGCCCCCTTAGCTCGCCCGAACACCGGGGAGCTGTTTTTT
j_gene: TRBJ1-1; v_gene: TRBV6-1; d_gene: TRBD1; abundance: .; CDR3aa: CASRVRQGGGTEAFF; CDR3nt: TGTGCCAGCAGGGTACGACAGGGCGGAGGGACTGAAGCTTTCTTT
j_gene: TRBJ1-1; v_gene: TRBV28; d_gene: .; abundance: .; CDR3aa: CASSLIGGTEAFF; CDR3nt: TGTGCCAGCAGTTTGATAGGGGGCACTGAAGCTTTCTTT
j_gene: TRBJ2-1; v_gene: TRBV6-6; d_gene: .; abundance: .; CDR3aa: CASSPAGGGFYEQFF; CDR3nt: TGTGCCAGCAGCCCAGCTGGGGGGGGCTTTTATGAGCAGTTCTTC
j_gene: TRBJ2-7; v_gene: TRBV9; d_gene: .; abundance: .; CDR3aa: CASSPTGGTGIYEQYF; CDR3nt: TGTGCCAGCAGCCCCACTGGGGGAACAGGGATCTACGAGCAGTACTTC
j_gene: TRBJ1-4; v_gene: TRBV30; d_gene: .; abundance: .; CDR3aa: CAWSKGPGAELFF; CDR3nt: TGTGCCTGGAGTAAGGGGCCGGGAGCTGAACTGTTTTTT
j_gene: TRBJ1-5; v_gene: TRBV12-5; d_gene: TRBD1; abundance: once; CDR3aa: CASGRTGDSNQPQHF; CDR3nt: TGTGCTAGTGGCAGGACAGGAGATAGCAATCAGCCCCAGCATTTT
j_gene: TRBJ2-7; v_gene: TRBV18; d_gene: TRBD2; abundance: .; CDR3aa: CASSRFREGEQYF; CDR3nt: TGTGCCAGCTCACGTTTCAGGGAGGGAGAGCAGTACTTC
j_gene: TRBJ2-7; v_gene: TRBV5-5; d_gene: .; abundance: .; CDR3aa: CASSLYTNYEQYF; CDR3nt: TGTGCCAGCAGCTTATACACCAACTACGAGCAGTACTTC
j_gene: TRBJ2-7; v_gene: TRBV19; d_gene: TRBD2; abundance: .; CDR3aa: CASSVILAPTYEQYF; CDR3nt: TGTGCCAGTAGTGTAATACTAGCGCCAACCTACGAGCAGTACTTC
j_gene: TRBJ1-1; v_gene: TRBV10-3; d_gene: .; abundance: .; CDR3aa: CAISESEGNTEAFF; CDR3nt: TGTGCCATCAGTGAGTCGGAGGGGAACACTGAAGCTTTCTTT
j_gene: TRBJ1-2; v_gene: TRBV9; d_gene: .; abundance: .; CDR3aa: CASSVGPPEGYTF; CDR3nt: TGTGCCAGCAGCGTAGGACCGCCGGAGGGCTACACCTTC
j_gene: TRBJ2-7; v_gene: TRBV11-2; d_gene: .; abundance: .; CDR3aa: CASSLGPSRDTIYEQYF; CDR3nt: TGTGCCAGCAGCTTAGGCCCCTCCCGGGACACCATATACGAGCAGTACTTC
j_gene: TRBJ1-1; v_gene: TRBV30; d_gene: TRBD1; abundance: .; CDR3aa: CAFTTGTGYTEAFF; CDR3nt: TGTGCCTTTACAACCGGGACAGGGTATACTGAAGCTTTCTTT
j_gene: TRBJ2-2; v_gene: TRBV6-4; d_gene: .; abundance: once; CDR3aa: CASSETWASGELFF; CDR3nt: TGTGCCAGCAGTGAAACGTGGGCCTCCGGGGAGCTGTTTTTT
j_gene: TRBJ2-2; v_gene: TRBV27; d_gene: TRBD2; abundance: .; CDR3aa: CASRPWGGTGELFF; CDR3nt: TGTGCCAGCAGGCCTTGGGGGGGCACCGGGGAGCTGTTTTTT